This T cell receptor beta chain derives from a study of CD8 T cells in ankylosing spondylitis. Notes on the study in general: Certain motif variants had earlier appeared in reactive arthritis synovial fluid and blood. Reported data indicate significant enrichment of disease-linked clones within matched ankylosing spondylitis synovial fluid. A TCR beta motif of under ten highly homologous variants seemed to mark ankylosing spondylitis blood.

In TCRdb, the 5' RACE reads were re-called with MiXCR into one record per CDR3 protein. Among just over 300,000 distinct CDR3 sequences listed, less than 25% were seen once. Germline V gene lookup returns CDR1 SQVTM and CDR2 ANQGSEA. Deletions cut 7 bases from V and 0 bases from J, with 12 bases between. There are 13 residues in the CDR3. This clonotype was seen more than once but under ten times. Its antigen is undetermined. The TCR was taken from a female donor with ankylosing spondylitis or in good health (not recorded which). V gene TRBV29-1 combines with J gene TRBJ1-2; TRBD1 is a possible D gene (6 bases). Sequenced input: blood, either unsorted or a sorted T cell fraction (not recorded which). The CDR3: CSAGTPANYGYTF. CDR3 nucleotides: TGCAGCGCCGGGACACCGGCTAACTATGGCTACACCTTC.